The clone carrying this T cell receptor (beta chain) was observed many times. The data stem from a study of early T cells in non-severe SARS-CoV-2 infection. About the study: The study sequenced bulk RNA from unsorted whole blood, with chains unpaired.

The library protocol tagged individual cDNA molecules with unique molecular identifiers. TCRdb reprocessed the 5' RACE reads via MiXCR and lists one record per CDR3 protein. The sample holds 75,000 or so distinct CDR3 sequences, roughly an eighth seen once. The CDR3 has 14 amino acids. Germline V gene data show CDR1 as LGHNT and CDR2 as FRNRAP. Trimming pared 7 bases from V and 0 bases from J, leaving 12 bases between. This specimen consisted of whole blood, obtained at baseline. The genes are TRBV12-5 and TRBJ1-1, with TRBD1 as a possible D gene (6 bases). The TCR comes from an adult who was a healthcare worker with PCR-confirmed SARS-CoV-2 infection or an uninfected control (not recorded which). The CDR3 DNA is TGTGCTAGTGCCTTTCAGGGGTTGAACACTGAAGCTTTCTTT. It yields the protein CASAFQGLNTEAFF.